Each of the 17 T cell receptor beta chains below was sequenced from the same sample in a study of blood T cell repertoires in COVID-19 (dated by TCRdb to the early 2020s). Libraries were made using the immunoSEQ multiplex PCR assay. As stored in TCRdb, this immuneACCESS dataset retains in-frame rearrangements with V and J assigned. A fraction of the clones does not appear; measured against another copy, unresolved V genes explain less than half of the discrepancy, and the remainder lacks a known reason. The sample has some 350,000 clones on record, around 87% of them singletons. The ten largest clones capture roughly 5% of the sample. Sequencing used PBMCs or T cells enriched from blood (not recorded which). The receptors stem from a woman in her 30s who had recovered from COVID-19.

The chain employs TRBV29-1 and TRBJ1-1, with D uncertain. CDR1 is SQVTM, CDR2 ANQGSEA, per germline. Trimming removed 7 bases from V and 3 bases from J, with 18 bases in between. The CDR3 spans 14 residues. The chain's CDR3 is CSAAGGRGDTEAFF. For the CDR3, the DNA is TGCAGCGCAGCTGGAGGGCGAGGTGACACTGAAGCTTTCTTT.

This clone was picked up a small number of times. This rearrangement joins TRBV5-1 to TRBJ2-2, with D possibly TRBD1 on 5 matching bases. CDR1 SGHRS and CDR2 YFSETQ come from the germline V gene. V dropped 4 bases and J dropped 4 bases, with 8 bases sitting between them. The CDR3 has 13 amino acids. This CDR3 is CASSGAATGELFF. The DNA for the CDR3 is TGCGCCAGCAGCGGGGCCGCCACCGGGGAGCTGTTTTTT.

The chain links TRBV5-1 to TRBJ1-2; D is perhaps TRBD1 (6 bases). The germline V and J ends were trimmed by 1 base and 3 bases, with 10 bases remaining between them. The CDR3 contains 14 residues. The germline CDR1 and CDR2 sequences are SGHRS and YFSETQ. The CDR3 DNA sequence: TGCGCCAGCAGCTTGTCCCAGGGGCACTATGGCTACACCTTC. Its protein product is CASSLSQGHYGYTF.

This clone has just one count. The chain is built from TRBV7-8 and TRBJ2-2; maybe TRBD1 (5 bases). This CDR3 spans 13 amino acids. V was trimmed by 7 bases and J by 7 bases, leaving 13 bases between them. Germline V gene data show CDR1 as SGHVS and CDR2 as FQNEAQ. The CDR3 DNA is TGTGCCAGCACCTCCGAAGGACACGGGGAGCTGTTTTTT. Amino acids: CASTSEGHGELFF.

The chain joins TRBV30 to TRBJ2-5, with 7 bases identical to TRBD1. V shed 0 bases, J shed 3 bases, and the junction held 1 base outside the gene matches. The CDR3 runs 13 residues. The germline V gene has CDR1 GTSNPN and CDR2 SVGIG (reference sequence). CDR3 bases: TGTGCCTGGAGTGTAACAGGGGAAGAGACCCAGTACTTC. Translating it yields CAWSVTGEETQYF.

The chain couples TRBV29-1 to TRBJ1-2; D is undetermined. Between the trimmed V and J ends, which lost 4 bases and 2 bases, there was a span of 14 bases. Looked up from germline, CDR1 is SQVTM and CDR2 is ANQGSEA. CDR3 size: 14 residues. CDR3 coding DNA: TGCAGCGTTGTGCCGGCGGGCAGCAACTATGGCTACACCTTC. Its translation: CSVVPAGSNYGYTF.

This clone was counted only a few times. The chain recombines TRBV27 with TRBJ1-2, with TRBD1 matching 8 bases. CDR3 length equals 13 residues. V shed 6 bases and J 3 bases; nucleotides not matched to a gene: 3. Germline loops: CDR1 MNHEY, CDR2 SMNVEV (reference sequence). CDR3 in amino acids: CASRDRAHYGYTF. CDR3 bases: TGTGCCAGCAGGGACAGGGCCCACTATGGCTACACCTTC.

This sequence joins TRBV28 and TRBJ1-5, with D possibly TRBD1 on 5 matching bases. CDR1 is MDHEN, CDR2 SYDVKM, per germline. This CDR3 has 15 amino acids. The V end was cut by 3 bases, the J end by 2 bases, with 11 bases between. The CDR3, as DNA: TGTGCCAGCAGTTTCTTCTTAGGGGGCAATCAGCCCCAGCATTTT. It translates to CASSFFLGGNQPQHF.

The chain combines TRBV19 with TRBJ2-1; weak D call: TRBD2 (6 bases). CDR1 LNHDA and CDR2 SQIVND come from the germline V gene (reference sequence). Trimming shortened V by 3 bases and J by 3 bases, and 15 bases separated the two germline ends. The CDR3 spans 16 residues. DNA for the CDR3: TGTGCCAGTAGTATGTATCCGGGACTTAACTACAATGAGCAGTTCTTC. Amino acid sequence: CASSMYPGLNYNEQFF.

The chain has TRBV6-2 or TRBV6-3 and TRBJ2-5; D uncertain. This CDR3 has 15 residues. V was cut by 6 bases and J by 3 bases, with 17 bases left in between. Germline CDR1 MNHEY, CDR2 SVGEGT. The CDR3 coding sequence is TGTGCCAGCAGCCCGATCCGAGTCAGGAAAGAGACCCAGTACTTC. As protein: CASSPIRVRKETQYF.

CDR3 amino acids: CASSQPGQYYGYTF. The CDR3 nucleotides are TGTGCCAGCAGCCAGCCGGGACAGTACTATGGCTACACCTTC. The chain carries TRBV4-2 and TRBJ1-2; 7 nucleotides align to TRBD1. The germline V gene has CDR1 LGHNA and CDR2 YNFKEQ. CDR3 length: 14 residues. Trimming at V came to 3 bases and at J to 3 bases, leaving 4 bases not matched to a gene.

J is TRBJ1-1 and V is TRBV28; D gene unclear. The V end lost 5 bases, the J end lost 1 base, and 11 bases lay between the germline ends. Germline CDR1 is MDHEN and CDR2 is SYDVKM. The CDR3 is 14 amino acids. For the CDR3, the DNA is TGTGCCAGCAGTGGAACGGAGAAGAACACTGAAGCTTTCTTT. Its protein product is CASSGTEKNTEAFF.

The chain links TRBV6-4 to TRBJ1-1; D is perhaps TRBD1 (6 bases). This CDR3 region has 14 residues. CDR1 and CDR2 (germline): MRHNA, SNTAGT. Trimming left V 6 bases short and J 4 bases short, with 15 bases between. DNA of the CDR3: TGTGCCAGCAGGCGGACAGATCAGGCCACTGAAGCTTTCTTT. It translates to CASRRTDQATEAFF.

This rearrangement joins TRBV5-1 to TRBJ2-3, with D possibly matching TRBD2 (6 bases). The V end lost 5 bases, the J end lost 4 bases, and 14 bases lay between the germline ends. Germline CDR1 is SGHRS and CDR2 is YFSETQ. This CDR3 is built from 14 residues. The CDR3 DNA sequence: TGCGCCAGCAGGGAGGGCGGGGAGGCAGATACGCAGTATTTT. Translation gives CASREGGEADTQYF. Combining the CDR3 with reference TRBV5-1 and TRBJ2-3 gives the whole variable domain KAGVTQTPRYLIKTRGQQVTLSCSPISGHRSVSWYQQTPGQGLQFLFEYFSETQRNKGNFPGRFSGRQFSNSRSEMNVSTLELGDSALYLCASREGGEADTQYFGPGTRLTVL.

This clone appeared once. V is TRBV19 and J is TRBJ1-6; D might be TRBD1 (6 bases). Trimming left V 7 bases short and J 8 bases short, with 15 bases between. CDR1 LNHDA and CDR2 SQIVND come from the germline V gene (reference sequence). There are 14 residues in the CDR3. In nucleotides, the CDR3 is TGTGCCAGTATCCCTATCGGACAGTATTCACCCCTCCACTTT. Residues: CASIPIGQYSPLHF.

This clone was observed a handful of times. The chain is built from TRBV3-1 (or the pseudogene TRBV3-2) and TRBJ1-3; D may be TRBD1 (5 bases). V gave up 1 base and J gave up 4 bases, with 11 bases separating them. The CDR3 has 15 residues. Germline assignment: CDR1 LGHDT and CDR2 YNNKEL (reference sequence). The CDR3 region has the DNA TGTGCCAGCAGCCAAGGTCGGCAGGGAGGAAACACCATATATTTT. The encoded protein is CASSQGRQGGNTIYF.

The CDR3 sequence: CASSPAAGRNYTDTQYF. Written as DNA, the CDR3 is TGTGCCAGCAGCCCGGCCGCGGGCCGCAATTACACAGATACGCAGTATTTT. The chain employs TRBV5-6 and TRBJ2-3; a possible D gene is TRBD2 (5 bases). Trimming stripped 4 bases from V and 2 bases from J, with 20 bases between. CDR1 is SGHDT and CDR2 is YYEEEE in the germline V gene. The length of the CDR3 is 17 residues.